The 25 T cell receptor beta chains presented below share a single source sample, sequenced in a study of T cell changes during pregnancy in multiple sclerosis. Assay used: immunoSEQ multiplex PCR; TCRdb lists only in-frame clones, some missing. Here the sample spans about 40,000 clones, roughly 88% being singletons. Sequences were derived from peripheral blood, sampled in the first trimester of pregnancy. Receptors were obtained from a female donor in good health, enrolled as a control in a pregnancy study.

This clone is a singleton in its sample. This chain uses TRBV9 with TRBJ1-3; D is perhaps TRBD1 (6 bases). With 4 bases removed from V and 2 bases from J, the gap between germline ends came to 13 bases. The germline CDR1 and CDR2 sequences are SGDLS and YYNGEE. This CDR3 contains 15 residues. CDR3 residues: CASSNQGYAGNTIYF. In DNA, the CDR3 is TGTGCCAGCAGCAATCAGGGGTACGCTGGAAACACCATATATTTT.

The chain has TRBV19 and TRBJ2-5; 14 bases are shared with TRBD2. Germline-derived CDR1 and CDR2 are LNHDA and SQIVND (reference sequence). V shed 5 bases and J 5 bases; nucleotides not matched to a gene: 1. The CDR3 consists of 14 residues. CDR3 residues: CASSRTSGGETQYF. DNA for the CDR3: TGTGCCAGTAGTCGGACTAGCGGGGGGGAGACCCAGTACTTC.

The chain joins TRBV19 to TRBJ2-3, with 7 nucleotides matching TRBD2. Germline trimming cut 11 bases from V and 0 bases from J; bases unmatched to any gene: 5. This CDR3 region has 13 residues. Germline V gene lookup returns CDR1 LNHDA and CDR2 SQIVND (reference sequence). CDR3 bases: TGTGCCCCTGGGGGGGGGAGCACAGATACGCAGTATTTT. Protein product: CAPGGGSTDTQYF.

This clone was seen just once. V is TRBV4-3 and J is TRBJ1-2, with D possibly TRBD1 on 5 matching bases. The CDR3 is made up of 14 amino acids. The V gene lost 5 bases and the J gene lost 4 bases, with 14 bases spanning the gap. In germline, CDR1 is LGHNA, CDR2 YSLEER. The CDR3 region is CASSFWRGSYGYTF. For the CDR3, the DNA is TGCGCCAGCAGCTTTTGGCGGGGGTCCTATGGCTACACCTTC.

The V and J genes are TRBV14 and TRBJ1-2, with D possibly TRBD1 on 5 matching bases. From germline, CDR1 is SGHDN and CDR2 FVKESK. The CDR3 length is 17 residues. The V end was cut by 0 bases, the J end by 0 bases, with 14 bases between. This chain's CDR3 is CASSQDLSAGPNYGYTF. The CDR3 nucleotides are TGTGCCAGCAGCCAAGATCTGTCTGCGGGACCTAACTATGGCTACACCTTC.

CDR3 sequence: CASTRGSNQPQHF. Here the CDR3 DNA reads TGTGCCAGCACCAGGGGAAGCAATCAGCCCCAGCATTTT. The chain employs TRBV5-8 and TRBJ1-5, with D perhaps TRBD1 (6 bases). Trimming left V 6 bases short and J 1 base short, with 8 bases between. The CDR3 has 13 amino acids. The germline V gene encodes CDR1 SGHTS and CDR2 YDEGEE.

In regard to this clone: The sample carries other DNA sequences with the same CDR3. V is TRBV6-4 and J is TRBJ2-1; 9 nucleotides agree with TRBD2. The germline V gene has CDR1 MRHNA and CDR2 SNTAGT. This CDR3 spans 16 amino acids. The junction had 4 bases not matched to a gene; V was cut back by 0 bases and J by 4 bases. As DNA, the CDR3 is TGTGCCAGCAGTGACTCGCCTAGCGGGGTTTACAATGAGCAGTTCTTC. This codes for CASSDSPSGVYNEQFF.

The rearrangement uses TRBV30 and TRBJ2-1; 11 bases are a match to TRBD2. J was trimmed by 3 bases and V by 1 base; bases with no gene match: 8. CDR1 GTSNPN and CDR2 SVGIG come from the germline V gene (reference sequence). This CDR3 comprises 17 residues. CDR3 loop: CAWSAHTGTSGYNEQFF. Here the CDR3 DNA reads TGTGCCTGGAGTGCCCACACCGGGACTAGCGGCTACAATGAGCAGTTCTTC.

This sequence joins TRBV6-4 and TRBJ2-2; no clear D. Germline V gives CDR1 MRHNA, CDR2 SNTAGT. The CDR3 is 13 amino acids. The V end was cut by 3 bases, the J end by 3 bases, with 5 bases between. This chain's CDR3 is CASSEADTGELFF. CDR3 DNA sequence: TGTGCCAGCAGTGAGGCGGACACCGGGGAGCTGTTTTTT.

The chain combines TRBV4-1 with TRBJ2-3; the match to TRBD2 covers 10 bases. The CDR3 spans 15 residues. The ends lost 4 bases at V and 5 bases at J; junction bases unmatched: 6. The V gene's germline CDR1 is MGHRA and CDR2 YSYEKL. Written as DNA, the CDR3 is TGCGCCAGCAGCCGAATAGCGGGAGGACGAGATACGCAGTATTTT. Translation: CASSRIAGGRDTQYF.

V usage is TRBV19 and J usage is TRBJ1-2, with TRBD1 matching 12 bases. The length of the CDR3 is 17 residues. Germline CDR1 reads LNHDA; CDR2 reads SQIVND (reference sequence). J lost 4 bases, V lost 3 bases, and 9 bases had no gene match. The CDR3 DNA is TGTGCCAGTAGTATTGGGGACAGGGGGCTGTGGGGCTATGGCTACACCTTC. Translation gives CASSIGDRGLWGYGYTF.

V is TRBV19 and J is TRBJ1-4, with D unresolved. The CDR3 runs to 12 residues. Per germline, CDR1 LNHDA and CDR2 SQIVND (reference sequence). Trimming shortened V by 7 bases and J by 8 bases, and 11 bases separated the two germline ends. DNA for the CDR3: TGTGCCAGTAAGGCCGGGGTCGAAAAACTGTTTTTT. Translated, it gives CASKAGVEKLFF.

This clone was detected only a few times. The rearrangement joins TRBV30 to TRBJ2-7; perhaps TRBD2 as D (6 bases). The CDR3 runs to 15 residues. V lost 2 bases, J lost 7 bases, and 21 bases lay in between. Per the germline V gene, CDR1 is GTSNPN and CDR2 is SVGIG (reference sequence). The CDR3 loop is CAWSPPGTPWKEQYF. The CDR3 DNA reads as TGTGCCTGGAGTCCTCCCGGGACTCCTTGGAAGGAGCAGTACTTC. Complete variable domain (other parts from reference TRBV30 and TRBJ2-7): SQTIHQWPATLVQPVGSPLSLECTVEGTSNPNLYWYRQAAGRGLQLLFYSVGIGQISSEVPQNLSASRPQDRQFILSSKKLLLSDSGFYLCAWSPPGTPWKEQYFGPGTRLTVT.

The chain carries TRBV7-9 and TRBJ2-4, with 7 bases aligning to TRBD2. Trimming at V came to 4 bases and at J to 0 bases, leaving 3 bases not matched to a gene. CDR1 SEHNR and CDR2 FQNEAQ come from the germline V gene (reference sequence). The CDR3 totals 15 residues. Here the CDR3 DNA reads TGTGCCAGCAGCTCGGGGGGAGAAGCCAAAAACATTCAGTACTTC. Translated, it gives CASSSGGEAKNIQYF.

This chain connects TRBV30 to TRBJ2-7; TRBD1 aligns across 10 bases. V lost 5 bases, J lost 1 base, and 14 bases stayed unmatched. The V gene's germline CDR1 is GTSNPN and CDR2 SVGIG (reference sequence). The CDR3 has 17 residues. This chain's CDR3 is CAWGGDPGQGSSYEQYF. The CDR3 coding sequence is TGTGCCTGGGGGGGGGATCCGGGACAGGGGTCTTCCTACGAGCAGTACTTC.

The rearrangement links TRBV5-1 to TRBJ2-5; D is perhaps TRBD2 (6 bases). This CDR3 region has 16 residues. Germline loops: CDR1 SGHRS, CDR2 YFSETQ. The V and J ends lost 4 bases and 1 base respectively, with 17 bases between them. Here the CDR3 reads CASSPFAGPLQETQYF. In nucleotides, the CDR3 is TGCGCCAGCAGCCCTTTTGCGGGGCCCCTCCAAGAGACCCAGTACTTC.

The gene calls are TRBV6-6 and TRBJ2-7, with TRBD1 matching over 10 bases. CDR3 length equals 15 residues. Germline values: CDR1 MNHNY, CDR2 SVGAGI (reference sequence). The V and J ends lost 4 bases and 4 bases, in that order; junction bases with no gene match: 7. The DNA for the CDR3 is TGTGCCAGCAGTTCACCCGACAGGGGGCCTTACGAGCAGTACTTC. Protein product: CASSSPDRGPYEQYF.

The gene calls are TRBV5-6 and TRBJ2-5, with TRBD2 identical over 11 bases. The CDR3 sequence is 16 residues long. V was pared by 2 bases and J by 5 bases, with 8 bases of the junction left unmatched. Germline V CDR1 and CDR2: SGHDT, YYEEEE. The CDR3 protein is CASSLTSGSVGETQYF. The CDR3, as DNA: TGTGCCAGCAGCTTAACTAGCGGGAGTGTGGGGGAGACCCAGTACTTC.

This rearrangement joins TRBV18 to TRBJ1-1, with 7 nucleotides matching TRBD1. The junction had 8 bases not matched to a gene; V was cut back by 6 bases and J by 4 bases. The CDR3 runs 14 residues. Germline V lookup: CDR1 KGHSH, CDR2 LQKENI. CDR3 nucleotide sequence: TGTGCCAGCTCGCCCACAGGGGCAGCCACTGAAGCTTTCTTT. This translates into CASSPTGAATEAFF.

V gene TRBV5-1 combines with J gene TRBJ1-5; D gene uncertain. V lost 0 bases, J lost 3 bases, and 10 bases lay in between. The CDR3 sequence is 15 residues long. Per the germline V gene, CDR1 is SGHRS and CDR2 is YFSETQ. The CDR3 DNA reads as TGCGCCAGCAGCTTGGCCGGGGATAACAATCAGCCCCAGCATTTT. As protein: CASSLAGDNNQPQHF.

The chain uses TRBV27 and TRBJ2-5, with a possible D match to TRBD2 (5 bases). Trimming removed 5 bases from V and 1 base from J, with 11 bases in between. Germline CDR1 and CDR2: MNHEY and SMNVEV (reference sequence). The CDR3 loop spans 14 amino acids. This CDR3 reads CASSTRTGQETQYF. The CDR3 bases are TGTGCCAGCAGTACACGGACTGGCCAAGAGACCCAGTACTTC.

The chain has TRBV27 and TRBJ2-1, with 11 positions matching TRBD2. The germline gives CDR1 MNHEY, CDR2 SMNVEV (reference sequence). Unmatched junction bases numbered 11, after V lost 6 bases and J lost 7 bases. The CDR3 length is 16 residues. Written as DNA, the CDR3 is TGTGCCAGCAGGGGCTTAGCGGGAGGGTTTCTAAATGAGCAGTTCTTC. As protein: CASRGLAGGFLNEQFF.

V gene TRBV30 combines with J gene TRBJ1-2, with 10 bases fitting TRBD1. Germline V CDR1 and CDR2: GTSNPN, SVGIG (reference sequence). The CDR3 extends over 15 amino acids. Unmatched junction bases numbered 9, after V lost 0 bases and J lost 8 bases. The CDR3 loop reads CAWSVKTGGLRGYTF. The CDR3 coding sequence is TGTGCCTGGAGTGTGAAGACAGGGGGCTTAAGGGGCTACACCTTC.

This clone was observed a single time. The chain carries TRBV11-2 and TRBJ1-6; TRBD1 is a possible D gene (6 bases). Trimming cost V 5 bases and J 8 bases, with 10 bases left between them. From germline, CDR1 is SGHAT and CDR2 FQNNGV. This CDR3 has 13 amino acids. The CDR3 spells CASSTNRDSPLHF. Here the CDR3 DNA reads TGTGCCAGCAGCACTAACAGGGATTCACCCCTCCACTTT.

CDR3 bases: TGTGCCAGCAGCAGACAGGGGACCTACGAGCAGTACTTC. Its protein is CASSRQGTYEQYF. The chain uses TRBV5-6 and TRBJ2-7, with TRBD1 matching over 8 bases. This CDR3 region has 13 residues. In germline, CDR1 is SGHDT, CDR2 YYEEEE. The J segment lost 2 bases and the V segment lost 4 bases, leaving 2 bases of the junction unmatched.